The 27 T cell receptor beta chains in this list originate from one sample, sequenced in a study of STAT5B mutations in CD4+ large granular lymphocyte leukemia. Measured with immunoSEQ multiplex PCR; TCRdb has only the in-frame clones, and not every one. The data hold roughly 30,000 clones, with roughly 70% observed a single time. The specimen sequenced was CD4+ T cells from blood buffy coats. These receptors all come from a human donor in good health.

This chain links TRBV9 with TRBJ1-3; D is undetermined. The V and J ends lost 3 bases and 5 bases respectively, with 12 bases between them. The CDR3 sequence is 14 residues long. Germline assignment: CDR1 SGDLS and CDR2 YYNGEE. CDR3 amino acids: CASSAANTRNTIYF. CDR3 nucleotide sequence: TGTGCCAGCAGCGCGGCCAACACTCGAAACACCATATATTTT. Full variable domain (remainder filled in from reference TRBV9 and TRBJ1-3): DSGVTQTPKHLITATGQRVTLRCSPRSGDLSVYWYQQSLDQGLQFLIQYYNGEERAKGNILERFSAQQFPDLHSELNLSSLELGDSALYFCASSAANTRNTIYFGEGSWLTVV.

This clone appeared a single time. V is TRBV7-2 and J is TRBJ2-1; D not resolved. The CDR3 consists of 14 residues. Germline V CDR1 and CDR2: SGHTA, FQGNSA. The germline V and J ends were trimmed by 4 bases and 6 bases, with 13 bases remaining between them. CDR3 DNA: TGTGCCAGCAGCTCCTGGAGCAGTTCCAATGAGCAGTTCTTC. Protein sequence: CASSSWSSSNEQFF.

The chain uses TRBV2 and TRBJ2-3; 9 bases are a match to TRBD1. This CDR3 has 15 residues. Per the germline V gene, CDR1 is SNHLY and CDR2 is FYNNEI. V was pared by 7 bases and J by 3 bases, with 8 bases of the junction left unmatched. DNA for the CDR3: TGTGCCAGCACCCCGGGACAGGGCCCTACAGATACGCAGTATTTT. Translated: CASTPGQGPTDTQYF.

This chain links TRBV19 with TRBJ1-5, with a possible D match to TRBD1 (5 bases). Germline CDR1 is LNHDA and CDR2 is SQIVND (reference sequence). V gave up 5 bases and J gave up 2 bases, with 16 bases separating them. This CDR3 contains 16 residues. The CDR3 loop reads CASSVRGLLGNQPQHF. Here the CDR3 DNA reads TGTGCCAGTAGTGTTCGGGGACTACTTGGCAATCAGCCCCAGCATTTT. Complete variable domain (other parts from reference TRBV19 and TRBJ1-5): DGGITQSPKYLFRKEGQNVTLSCEQNLNHDAMYWYRQDPGQGLRLIYYSQIVNDFQKGDIAEGYSVSREKKESFPLTVTSAQKNPTAFYLCASSVRGLLGNQPQHFGDGTRLSIL.

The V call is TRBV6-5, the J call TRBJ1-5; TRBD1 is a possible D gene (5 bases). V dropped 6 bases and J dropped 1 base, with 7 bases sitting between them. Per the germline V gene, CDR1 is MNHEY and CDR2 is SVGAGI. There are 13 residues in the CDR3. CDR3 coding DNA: TGTGCCAGCAGGGGACCGAGCAATCAGCCCCAGCATTTT. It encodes CASRGPSNQPQHF.

The CDR3 is CASSNRNTEAFF. For the CDR3, the DNA is TGTGCCAGCAGCAACAGGAACACTGAAGCTTTCTTT. The rearrangement joins TRBV11-2 to TRBJ1-1; D gene uncertain. CDR1 is SGHAT and CDR2 is FQNNGV in the germline V gene. V dropped 5 bases and J dropped 1 base, with 5 bases sitting between them. The CDR3 totals 12 residues.

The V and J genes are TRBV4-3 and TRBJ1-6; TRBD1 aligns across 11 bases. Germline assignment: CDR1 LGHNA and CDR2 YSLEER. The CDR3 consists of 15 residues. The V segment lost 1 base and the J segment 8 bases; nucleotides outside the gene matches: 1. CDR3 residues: CASSQGDRGYSPLHF. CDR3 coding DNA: TGCGCCAGCAGCCAAGGGGACAGGGGGTATTCACCCCTCCACTTT.

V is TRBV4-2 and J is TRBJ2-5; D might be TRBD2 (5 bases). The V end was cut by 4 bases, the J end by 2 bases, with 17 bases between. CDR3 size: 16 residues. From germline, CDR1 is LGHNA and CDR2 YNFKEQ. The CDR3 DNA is TGTGCCAGCAGCCCCGAGCGCTTATCGGGGCAAGAGACCCAGTACTTC. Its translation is CASSPERLSGQETQYF.

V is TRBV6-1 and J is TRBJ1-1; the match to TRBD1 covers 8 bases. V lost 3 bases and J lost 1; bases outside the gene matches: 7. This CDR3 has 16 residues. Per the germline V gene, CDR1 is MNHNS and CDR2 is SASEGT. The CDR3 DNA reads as TGTGCCAGCAGTGATGCCAGAGGGACAGGGAACACTGAAGCTTTCTTT. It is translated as CASSDARGTGNTEAFF.

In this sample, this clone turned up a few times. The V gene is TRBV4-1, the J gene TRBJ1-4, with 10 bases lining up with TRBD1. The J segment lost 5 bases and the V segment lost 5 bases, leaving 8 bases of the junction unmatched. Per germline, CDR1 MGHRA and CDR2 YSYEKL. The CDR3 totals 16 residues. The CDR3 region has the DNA TGCGCCAGCAGCTACAACCCGGGACAGGGGAATGAAAAACTGTTTTTT. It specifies CASSYNPGQGNEKLFF.

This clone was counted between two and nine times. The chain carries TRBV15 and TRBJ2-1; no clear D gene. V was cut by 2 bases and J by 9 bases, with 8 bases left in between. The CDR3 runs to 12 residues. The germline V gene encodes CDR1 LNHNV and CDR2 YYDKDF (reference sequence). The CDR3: CATSRPVGEQFF. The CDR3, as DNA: TGTGCCACCAGCAGACCAGTAGGTGAGCAGTTCTTC. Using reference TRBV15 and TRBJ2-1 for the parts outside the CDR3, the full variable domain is DAMVIQNPRYQVTQFGKPVTLSCSQTLNHNVMYWYQQKSSQAPKLLFHYYDKDFNNEADTPDNFQSRRPNTSFCFLDIRSPGLGDTAMYLCATSRPVGEQFFGPGTRLTVL.

The CDR3 reads CASRKDSQGELFF. The CDR3 nucleotides are TGTGCCAGCAGAAAGGACAGCCAAGGGGAGCTGTTTTTT. This chain uses TRBV9 with TRBJ2-2; the D gene is possibly TRBD1 (6 bases). The CDR3 extends over 13 amino acids. CDR1 is SGDLS, CDR2 YYNGEE, per germline. The V gene lost 5 bases and the J gene lost 8 bases, with 13 bases spanning the gap.

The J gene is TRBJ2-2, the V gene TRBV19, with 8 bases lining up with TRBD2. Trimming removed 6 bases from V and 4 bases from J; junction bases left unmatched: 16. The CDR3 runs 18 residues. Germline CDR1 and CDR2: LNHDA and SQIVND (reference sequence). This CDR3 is CASRKDGSRGASTGELFF. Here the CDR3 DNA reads TGTGCCAGTAGAAAGGATGGCTCGCGGGGGGCCAGCACCGGGGAGCTGTTTTTT.

CDR3 region: CASRRTGVGDTQYF. The DNA for the CDR3 is TGTGCCAGCAGGAGGACGGGGGTGGGAGATACGCAGTATTTT. This chain links TRBV6-4 with TRBJ2-3, with D possibly TRBD2 on 6 matching bases. In germline, CDR1 is MRHNA, CDR2 SNTAGT. The CDR3 extends over 14 amino acids. The V gene lost 6 bases and the J gene lost 5 bases, with 15 bases spanning the gap.

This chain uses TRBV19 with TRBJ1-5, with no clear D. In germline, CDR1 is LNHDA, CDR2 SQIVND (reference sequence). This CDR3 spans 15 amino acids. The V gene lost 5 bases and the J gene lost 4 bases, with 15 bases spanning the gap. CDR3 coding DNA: TGTGCCAGTAGTGGGCTCAGTGATTTTAATCAGCCCCAGCATTTT. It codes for CASSGLSDFNQPQHF.

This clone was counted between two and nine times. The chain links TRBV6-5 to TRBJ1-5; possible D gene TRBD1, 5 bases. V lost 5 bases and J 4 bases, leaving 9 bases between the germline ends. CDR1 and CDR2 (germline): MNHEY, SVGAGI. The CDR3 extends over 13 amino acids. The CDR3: CASSTGRNQPQHF. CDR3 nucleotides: TGTGCCAGCAGTACGGGGCGGAATCAGCCCCAGCATTTT.

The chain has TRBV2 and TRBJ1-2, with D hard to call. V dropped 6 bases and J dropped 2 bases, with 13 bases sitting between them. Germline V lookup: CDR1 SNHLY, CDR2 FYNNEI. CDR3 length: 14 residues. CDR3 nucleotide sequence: TGTGCCAGCAGCCCGGCCTTAATGAACTATGGCTACACCTTC. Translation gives CASSPALMNYGYTF.

As DNA, the CDR3 is TGTGCCACCAGCAGAGTTAGCGGGCCCTCCTACAATGAGCAGTTCTTC. Translated, it gives CATSRVSGPSYNEQFF. The chain has TRBV15 and TRBJ2-1; the match to TRBD2 covers 7 bases. Germline V CDR1 and CDR2: LNHNV, YYDKDF (reference sequence). The CDR3 is 16 residues long. J gave up 0 bases and V 1 base, and 3 bases lay outside the gene matches.

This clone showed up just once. The CDR3 sequence is CASSPTGYNEQFF. The CDR3 nucleotides read TGTGCCAGCTCACCGACAGGGTACAATGAGCAGTTCTTC. This chain connects TRBV18 to TRBJ2-1; 7 bases are shared with TRBD1. J was trimmed by 4 bases and V by 3 bases; bases with no gene match: 0. The germline CDR1 and CDR2 sequences are KGHSH and LQKENI. This CDR3 spans 13 amino acids.

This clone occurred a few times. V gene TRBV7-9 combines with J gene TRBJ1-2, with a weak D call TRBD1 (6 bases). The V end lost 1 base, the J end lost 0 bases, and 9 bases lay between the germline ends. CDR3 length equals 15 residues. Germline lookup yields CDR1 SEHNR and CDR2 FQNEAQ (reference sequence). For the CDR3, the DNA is TGTGCCAGCAGCTTAGAGGACAGAGCTAACTATGGCTACACCTTC. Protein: CASSLEDRANYGYTF.

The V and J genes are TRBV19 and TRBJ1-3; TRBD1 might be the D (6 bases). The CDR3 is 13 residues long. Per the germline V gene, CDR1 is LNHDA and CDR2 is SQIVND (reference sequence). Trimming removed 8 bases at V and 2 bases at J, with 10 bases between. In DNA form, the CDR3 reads TGTGCCAGTCGGGGGCTCCCTGGAAACACCATATATTTT. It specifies CASRGLPGNTIYF.

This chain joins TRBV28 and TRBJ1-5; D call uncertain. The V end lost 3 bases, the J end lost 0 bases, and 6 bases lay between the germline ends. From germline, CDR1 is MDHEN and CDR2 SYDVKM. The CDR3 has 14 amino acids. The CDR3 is CASSFPGSNQPQHF. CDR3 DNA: TGTGCCAGCAGTTTCCCGGGTAGCAATCAGCCCCAGCATTTT.

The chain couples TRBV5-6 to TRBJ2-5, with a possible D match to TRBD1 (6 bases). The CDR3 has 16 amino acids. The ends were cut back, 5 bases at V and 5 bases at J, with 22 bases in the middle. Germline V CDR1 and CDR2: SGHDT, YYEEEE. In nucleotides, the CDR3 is TGTGCCAGCAGTCGGGACATTAACCTTCCTGGGGAGACCCAGTACTTC. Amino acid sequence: CASSRDINLPGETQYF.

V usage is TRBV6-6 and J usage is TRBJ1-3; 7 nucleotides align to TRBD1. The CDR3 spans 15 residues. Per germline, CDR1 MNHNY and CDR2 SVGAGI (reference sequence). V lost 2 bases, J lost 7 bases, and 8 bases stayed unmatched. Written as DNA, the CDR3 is TGTGCCAGCAGTTACGCAAGGGACAGACTGAACACCATATATTTT. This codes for CASSYARDRLNTIYF.

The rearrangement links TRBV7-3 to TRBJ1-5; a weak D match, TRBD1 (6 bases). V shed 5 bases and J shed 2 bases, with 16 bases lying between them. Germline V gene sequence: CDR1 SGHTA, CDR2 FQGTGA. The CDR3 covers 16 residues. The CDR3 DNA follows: TGTGCCAGCAGCCCGCGGTGGGGGGGCGGCAATCAGCCCCAGCATTTT. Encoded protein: CASSPRWGGGNQPQHF.

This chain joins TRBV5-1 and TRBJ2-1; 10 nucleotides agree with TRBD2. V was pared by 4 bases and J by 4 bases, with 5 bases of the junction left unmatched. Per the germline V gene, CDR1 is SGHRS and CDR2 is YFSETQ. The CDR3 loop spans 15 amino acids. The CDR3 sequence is CASSPGLAAYNEQFF. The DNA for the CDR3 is TGCGCCAGCAGCCCCGGACTAGCGGCGTACAATGAGCAGTTCTTC.

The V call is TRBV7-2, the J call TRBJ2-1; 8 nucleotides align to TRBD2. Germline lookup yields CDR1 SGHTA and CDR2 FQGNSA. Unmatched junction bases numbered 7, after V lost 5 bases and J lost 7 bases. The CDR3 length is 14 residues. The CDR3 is CASSPGGTRNEQFF. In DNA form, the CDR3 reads TGTGCCAGCAGCCCGGGGGGGACTCGTAATGAGCAGTTCTTC.